One and the same sample provided the 12 T cell receptor beta chains below, sequenced in a study of beta chain features in type 1 diabetes. The whole isolated RNA underwent reverse transcription, so sequencing captured expressed TCRB transcripts. Generated by immunoSEQ multiplex PCR, the TCRdb table keeps only in-frame clones and is missing some. The table has 130,000 to 150,000 clones, around 8.7% seen once. What was sequenced was central memory CD4+ T cells from blood. The receptors were sampled from a man aged 18 to 30 in good health.

The rearrangement uses TRBV18 and TRBJ1-4; TRBD1 aligns across 7 bases. The CDR3 runs 15 residues. CDR1 is KGHSH and CDR2 is LQKENI in the germline V gene. V lost 1 base, J lost 5 bases, and 4 bases stayed unmatched. For the CDR3, the DNA is TGTGCCAGCTCACCACGGACAGGAGGGAATGAAAAACTGTTTTTT. Protein sequence: CASSPRTGGNEKLFF.

This clone was seen a handful of times. The chain combines TRBV5-4 with TRBJ1-6; 9 bases map to TRBD1. Looked up from germline, CDR1 is SGHNT and CDR2 is YYREEE (reference sequence). The CDR3 loop spans 15 amino acids. The V gene end was trimmed by 2 bases and the J gene end by 9 bases; junction bases not matched to a gene: 6. The chain's CDR3 is CASSLKGQGSSPLHF. CDR3 nucleotide sequence: TGTGCCAGCAGCTTAAAGGGACAGGGCTCTTCACCCCTCCACTTT.

The gene calls are TRBV27 and TRBJ1-4; no clear D. Germline values: CDR1 MNHEY, CDR2 SMNVEV (reference sequence). V was trimmed by 7 bases and J by 0 bases, leaving 12 bases between them. The CDR3 contains 15 residues. The CDR3 loop is CASKRGGATNEKLFF. CDR3 DNA sequence: TGTGCCAGCAAACGAGGCGGAGCAACTAATGAAAAACTGTTTTTT.

This clone came up many times. This chain connects TRBV7-9 to TRBJ1-1; D uncertain. The V gene lost 11 bases and the J gene lost 7 bases, with 14 bases spanning the gap. This CDR3 is built from 11 residues. Germline CDR1 reads SEHNR; CDR2 reads FQNEAQ (reference sequence). The CDR3, as DNA: TGTGCCTCCGAGGTGGGTGATGAAGCTTTCTTT. Translation: CASEVGDEAFF.

This clone was recorded a few times. This chain connects TRBV7-2 to TRBJ2-5; D remains ambiguous. The CDR3 spans 12 residues. Looked up from germline, CDR1 is SGHTA and CDR2 is FQGNSA. With 3 bases removed from V and 4 bases from J, the gap between germline ends came to 6 bases. Written as DNA, the CDR3 is TGTGCCAGCAGCTTCTCTTCAGAGACCCAGTACTTC. Residues: CASSFSSETQYF.

This clone was seen at least ten times. The chain couples TRBV4-3 to TRBJ1-1, with D perhaps TRBD1 (5 bases). Germline CDR1 reads LGHNA; CDR2 reads YSLEER. This CDR3 is 13 amino acids long. The V end was cut by 0 bases, the J end by 4 bases, with 6 bases between. The chain's CDR3 is CASSQEQVTEAFF. The CDR3 region has the DNA TGCGCCAGCAGCCAAGAACAGGTCACTGAAGCTTTCTTT.

The rearrangement uses TRBV30 and TRBJ1-1; 11 nucleotides match TRBD1. J gave up 6 bases and V 4 bases, and 16 bases lay outside the gene matches. Germline CDR1 and CDR2: GTSNPN and SVGIG (reference sequence). The CDR3 sequence is 17 residues long. The CDR3 nucleotides are TGTGCCTGGATCCCAACCCGGGGGACAGGGGGGGGTCCTGAAGCTTTCTTT. Its protein is CAWIPTRGTGGGPEAFF.

The rearrangement joins TRBV30 to TRBJ1-2; no reliable D call. CDR1 GTSNPN and CDR2 SVGIG come from the germline V gene (reference sequence). V was clipped by 2 bases and J by 1 base, with 8 bases between them. This CDR3 has 13 residues. The CDR3 reads CAWSPADNYGYTF. The CDR3, as DNA: TGTGCCTGGAGTCCCGCAGATAACTATGGCTACACCTTC.

The chain links TRBV11-2 to TRBJ1-6; D may be TRBD1 (6 bases). The germline V and J ends were trimmed by 8 bases and 9 bases, with 20 bases remaining between them. The CDR3 extends over 15 amino acids. CDR1 and CDR2 (germline): SGHAT, FQNNGV. Written as DNA, the CDR3 is TGTGCCAGCCGCCCTAACAGGGTCCTAATTTCACCCCTCCACTTT. This codes for CASRPNRVLISPLHF.

This chain connects TRBV9 to TRBJ2-3, with 9 bases fitting TRBD2. Unmatched junction bases numbered 4, after V lost 3 bases and J lost 5 bases. The length of the CDR3 is 14 residues. Germline V lookup: CDR1 SGDLS, CDR2 YYNGEE. The CDR3 DNA is TGTGCCAGCAGCGATGGACTAGCGAAAGATACGCAGTATTTT. It is translated as CASSDGLAKDTQYF.

This clone turned up a few times. This chain joins TRBV30 and TRBJ1-2, with D maybe TRBD1 (5 bases). With 8 bases removed from V and 3 bases from J, the gap between germline ends came to 16 bases. The germline gives CDR1 GTSNPN, CDR2 SVGIG (reference sequence). CDR3 size: 13 residues. CDR3 in DNA: TGTGCCATCACACGGGGGATGGACTATGGCTACACCTTC. Its translation: CAITRGMDYGYTF.

J is TRBJ1-2 and V is TRBV18, with a weak D call TRBD1 (5 bases). Trimming stripped 3 bases from V and 6 bases from J, with 20 bases between. Germline CDR1 is KGHSH and CDR2 is LQKENI. There are 16 residues in the CDR3. The CDR3, as DNA: TGTGCCAGCTCACCGCTTGTCCTGTGGGACTCTCATGGCTACACCTTC. It yields the protein CASSPLVLWDSHGYTF.